The 15 T cell receptor beta chains below were found in one sample sequenced in a study of blood T cell repertoires in COVID-19. TCRdb's copy holds only in-frame clones and misses some; the assay was immunoSEQ multiplex PCR. The sample holds about 200,000 clones, around 82% seen once. The sequenced sample was PBMCs or T cells enriched from blood (not recorded which). These receptors were collected from a man aged 35-49 years who had recovered from COVID-19.

The chain is built from TRBV29-1 and TRBJ1-1, with D hard to call. CDR1 is SQVTM and CDR2 is ANQGSEA in the germline V gene. The CDR3 is made up of 11 amino acids. V was pared by 3 bases and J by 3 bases, with 5 bases between. As DNA, the CDR3 is TGCAGCGTTGAGGCCTACACTGAAGCTTTCTTT. This codes for CSVEAYTEAFF.

The V call is TRBV18, the J call TRBJ2-2, with 7 bases identical to TRBD1. This CDR3 has 15 residues. With 6 bases clipped from V and 2 bases from J, the junction kept 6 bases outside the gene matches. Germline CDR1 KGHSH, CDR2 LQKENI. The CDR3 region has the DNA TGTGCCAGCTCCCAAGGGACAGTAAACACCGGGGAGCTGTTTTTT. Amino acid sequence: CASSQGTVNTGELFF.

The sample holds a few counts of this clone. This sequence joins TRBV5-1 and TRBJ1-5, with a possible D match to TRBD1 (5 bases). The germline V and J ends were trimmed by 4 bases and 0 bases, with 14 bases remaining between them. This CDR3 is 16 amino acids long. Germline CDR1 and CDR2: SGHRS and YFSETQ. DNA of the CDR3: TGCGCCAGCAGCCCTATGGGGGGGAATAGCAATCAGCCCCAGCATTTT. Amino acid sequence: CASSPMGGNSNQPQHF.

This clone occurred once. The genes are TRBV7-2 and TRBJ2-1; TRBD1 is a possible D gene (6 bases). Trimming took off 6 bases at V and 8 bases at J, with 11 bases between the two ends. This CDR3 has 12 amino acids. The germline CDR1 and CDR2 sequences are SGHTA and FQGNSA. Here the CDR3 DNA reads TGTGCCAGCAGGATACAGGGCGATGAGCAGTTCTTC. This codes for CASRIQGDEQFF.

The CDR3 DNA reads as TGTGCCAGCAGCTTGGCCGGTCCAGGACAGCCCCAGCATTTT. This translates into CASSLAGPGQPQHF. The chain joins TRBV5-4 to TRBJ1-5, with D uncertain. The ends were cut back, 0 bases at V and 7 bases at J, with 11 bases in the middle. This CDR3 is 14 amino acids long. CDR1 SGHNT and CDR2 YYREEE come from the germline V gene (reference sequence).

The chain links TRBV11-2 to TRBJ2-3; no clear D. This CDR3 is built from 12 residues. Germline V gene data show CDR1 as SGHAT and CDR2 as FQNNGV. V was clipped by 4 bases and J by 2 bases, with 4 bases between them. CDR3 coding DNA: TGTGCCAGCAGCTCAGTCACAGATACGCAGTATTTT. It translates to CASSSVTDTQYF.

The chain recombines TRBV2 with TRBJ2-7; TRBD1 is a possible D gene (6 bases). Germline V gene data show CDR1 as SNHLY and CDR2 as FYNNEI. CDR3 length: 13 amino acids. Trimming shortened V by 11 bases and J by 1 base, and 15 bases separated the two germline ends. DNA of the CDR3: TGTGCCGGGGAAGGGACACTTTCCTACGAGCAGTACTTC. This translates into CAGEGTLSYEQYF.

The rearrangement uses TRBV18 and TRBJ1-2, with D unresolved. This CDR3 comprises 15 residues. Germline assignment: CDR1 KGHSH and CDR2 LQKENI. V dropped 2 bases and J dropped 1 base, with 11 bases sitting between them. The CDR3 here is CASSPSEGGNYGYTF. The CDR3 coding sequence is TGTGCCAGCTCACCAAGTGAGGGAGGTAACTATGGCTACACCTTC.

The chain couples TRBV5-1 to TRBJ1-6; TRBD1 is a possible D gene (6 bases). The V and J ends lost 0 bases and 7 bases respectively, with 14 bases between them. This CDR3 has 16 amino acids. Germline CDR1 is SGHRS and CDR2 is YFSETQ. CDR3 DNA: TGCGCCAGCAGCTTGGAGGCGGGGGCGGGAAATTCACCCCTCCACTTT. This codes for CASSLEAGAGNSPLHF.

This rearrangement joins TRBV24-1 to TRBJ2-7, with TRBD1 matching 8 bases. V was pared by 4 bases and J by 6 bases, with 4 bases of the junction left unmatched. The CDR3 sequence is 13 residues long. Germline V gene sequence: CDR1 KGHDR, CDR2 SFDVKD. The CDR3 DNA reads as TGTGCCACCAGTGACCTGGACAGGGCCGAGCAGTACTTC. It encodes CATSDLDRAEQYF.

This clone is categorized as medium-sized. The same CDR3 arises from other DNA sequences in this sample as well. The chain is built from TRBV7-6 and TRBJ2-7; D not resolved. The length of the CDR3 is 13 residues. Trimming stripped 1 base from V and 3 bases from J, with 7 bases between. From germline, CDR1 is SGHVS and CDR2 FNYEAQ. For the CDR3, the DNA is TGTGCCAGCAGCTTAGGCCCTAACTACGAGCAGTACGTC. Encoded protein: CASSLGPNYEQYV.

Regarding this clone: This sample also contains other DNA sequences that code for the same CDR3. J is TRBJ1-2 and V is TRBV5-1; D remains ambiguous. The V gene's germline CDR1 is SGHRS and CDR2 YFSETQ. The CDR3 spans 14 residues. With 0 bases removed from V and 2 bases from J, the gap between germline ends came to 8 bases. The CDR3 region has the DNA TGCGCCAGCAGCTTGGAGTCGGTGAACTATGGCTACACCTTC. Translating it yields CASSLESVNYGYTF.

CDR3 protein: CASSLDGFPTQPQHF. CDR3 sequence (DNA): TGTGCCAGCAGCTTAGATGGTTTCCCTACCCAGCCCCAGCATTTT. The rearrangement links TRBV7-9 to TRBJ1-5; D gene unclear. Trimming stripped 1 base from V and 7 bases from J, with 14 bases between. The CDR3 covers 15 residues. Germline CDR1 is SEHNR and CDR2 is FQNEAQ (reference sequence).

The chain recombines TRBV9 with TRBJ2-7, with D tentatively TRBD2 (6 bases). The CDR3 is 14 amino acids. The V end lost 3 bases, the J end lost 0 bases, and 10 bases lay between the germline ends. In germline, CDR1 is SGDLS, CDR2 YYNGEE. Here the CDR3 DNA reads TGTGCCAGCAGCGGCGGGACCCACTCCTACGAGCAGTACTTC. Its translation is CASSGGTHSYEQYF. The entire variable domain, with the rest obtained from reference TRBV9 and TRBJ2-7, is as follows: DSGVTQTPKHLITATGQRVTLRCSPRSGDLSVYWYQQSLDQGLQFLIQYYNGEERAKGNILERFSAQQFPDLHSELNLSSLELGDSALYFCASSGGTHSYEQYFGPGTRLTVT.

The chain joins TRBV2 to TRBJ1-6, with D possibly TRBD1 on 6 matching bases. The V end lost 3 bases, the J end lost 8 bases, and 11 bases lay between the germline ends. The length of the CDR3 is 14 residues. CDR1 is SNHLY, CDR2 FYNNEI, per germline. CDR3 sequence: CASSDGDIYSPLHF. The CDR3 DNA follows: TGTGCCAGCAGTGATGGGGACATTTATTCACCCCTCCACTTT.